This paragraph covers one T cell receptor beta chain sequence. As yet, its antigen is unknown. The data were taken from a study of regulatory dendritic cells for organ transplantation. Study overall: Monocytes received vitamin D3 on days 0 and 4, IL-10 on day 4.

Produced via immunoSEQ multiplex PCR; TCRdb's table is partial and in-frame only. The table lists over 9,000 clones, just under 90% of them singletons. Sorted T cells were CFSE-labeled and cultured around 5 days with allogeneic regulatory or mature dendritic cells at 1:10. V was clipped by 1 base and J by 4 bases, with 19 bases between them. Per the germline V gene, CDR1 is MNHEY and CDR2 is SMNVEV (reference sequence). This CDR3 is built from 17 residues. This chain uses TRBV27 with TRBJ1-1; a weak D match, TRBD1 (5 bases). The sequence derives from a human donor in good health. The sample comprised naive CD8+ T cells from blood cultured with dendritic cells. Subset indicated: CD45RA+ naive T cells. The chain's CDR3 is CASSLYGEGPLGTEAFF. The CDR3, as DNA: TGTGCCAGCAGTTTATACGGCGAGGGGCCCCTGGGCACTGAAGCTTTCTTT.